The clone carrying this T cell receptor (beta chain) has more than one count but fewer than ten. What it recognizes is unknown. This same CDR3 is encoded by further DNA sequences in the sample. This specimen belongs to a study of OX40 agonist ivuxolimab in advanced cancers. Study conclusions and caveats: The antigens recognized by the expanded peripheral T cells, that is their antigen specificity, were not determined. People who partly responded at 0.1-3.0 mg/kg had some of the least clonal expansion seen. CD8+ T cells (on average) carried more expanded clones than CD4+ T cells. There was clonal expansion of CD4+ and CD8+ blood T cells by week 6 at 0.1 to 3.0 mg/kg.

The method was immunoSEQ multiplex PCR; TCRdb's version includes in-frame clones alone and lacks a portion of them. The data hold around 72,000 clones, with approximately 89% observed a single time. Germline V gives CDR1 MNHEY, CDR2 SMNVEV (reference sequence). The CDR3 is made up of 13 amino acids. Trimming cost V 5 bases and J 2 bases; bases outside gene matches: 2. This material consisted of CD4+ or CD8+ T cells sorted from blood, taken in a trial of the OX40 agonist ivuxolimab. The sequence was obtained from an adult with an advanced solid tumor such as melanoma, head and neck, liver or kidney cancer. V and J are TRBV27 and TRBJ1-2; 7 positions agree with TRBD1. The CDR3 loop is CASSRQGNYGYTF. For the CDR3, the DNA is TGTGCCAGCAGTCGACAGGGAAACTATGGCTACACCTTC.